The next 32 T cell receptor beta chains were all read from a single sample in a study of blood T cell repertoires in COVID-19 (dated by TCRdb to the early 2020s). Libraries were constructed by the immunoSEQ multiplex PCR assay. This is the immuneACCESS table as TCRdb keeps it, with only in-frame sequences that have V and J called. A part of the clones is gone; compared with another copy, unresolved V genes explain less than half, and the rest is unexplained. Recorded for this sample are fewer than 85,000 clones; roughly 80% of them occurred a single time. Over 15% of the sample goes to the ten largest clones. Sequencing was done on a sample of peripheral blood. Receptors originate from an older woman with acute or convalescent COVID-19.

The CDR3 here is CAIKAQVGNTEAFF. The CDR3 DNA reads TGTGCCATCAAAGCTCAGGTGGGGAACACTGAAGCTTTCTTT. The gene calls are TRBV6-5 and TRBJ1-1; D is ambiguous. Trimming cost V 10 bases and J 1 base, with 16 bases left between them. The CDR3 has 14 amino acids. CDR1 and CDR2 from the germline V gene are MNHEY and SVGAGI.

J is TRBJ2-1 and V is TRBV2; 7 nucleotides match TRBD1. V lost 7 bases and J lost 7; bases outside the gene matches: 10. The V gene's germline CDR1 is SNHLY and CDR2 FYNNEI. The CDR3 spans 14 residues. CDR3 amino acids: CASTETGFRNEQFF. The CDR3 DNA sequence: TGTGCCAGCACTGAGACAGGGTTTCGGAATGAGCAGTTCTTC. Variable domain in full (rest from reference TRBV2 and TRBJ2-1): EPEVTQTPSHQVTQMGQEVILRCVPISNHLYFYWYRQILGQKVEFLVSFYNNEISEKSEIFDDQFSVERPDGSNFTLKIRSTKLEDSAMYFCASTETGFRNEQFFGPGTRLTVL.

The chain has TRBV6-1 and TRBJ1-4; 10 nucleotides agree with TRBD1. With 0 bases clipped from V and 4 bases from J, the junction kept 17 bases outside the gene matches. The germline V gene encodes CDR1 MNHNS and CDR2 SASEGT. The CDR3 has 21 residues. The CDR3 DNA is TGTGCCAGCAGTGAAGCCAGACCGGGACAGGGGCCATTGTCATTTAATGAAAAACTGTTTTTT. Amino acids: CASSEARPGQGPLSFNEKLFF.

The chain couples TRBV6-5 to TRBJ1-2; D might be TRBD1 (6 bases). The CDR3 length is 13 residues. Trimming pared 6 bases from V and 4 bases from J, leaving 12 bases between. In germline, CDR1 is MNHEY, CDR2 SVGAGI. The CDR3 nucleotides read TGTGCCAGCAGAGACCAACAGGGCTATGGCTACACCTTC. Translation gives CASRDQQGYGYTF.

The rearrangement joins TRBV3-1 (or the pseudogene TRBV3-2) to TRBJ1-1; D gene uncertain. Germline loops: CDR1 LGHDT, CDR2 YNNKEL (reference sequence). The CDR3 totals 14 residues. Trimming pared 4 bases from V and 4 bases from J, leaving 13 bases between. The CDR3 loop is CASSLNSWATEAFF. DNA of the CDR3: TGTGCCAGCAGCCTCAACTCGTGGGCCACTGAAGCTTTCTTT.

V is TRBV25-1 and J is TRBJ2-1, with TRBD1 as a possible D gene (6 bases). CDR1 is MGHDK, CDR2 SYGVNS, per germline. V was clipped by 5 bases and J by 0 bases, with 14 bases between them. CDR3 length: 16 residues. CDR3 sequence reads: CASSQATGFSYNEQFF. CDR3 bases: TGTGCCAGCAGTCAAGCTACAGGGTTCTCCTACAATGAGCAGTTCTTC.

The rearrangement links TRBV29-1 to TRBJ1-2, with TRBD1 identical over 7 bases. CDR1 and CDR2 from the germline V gene are SQVTM and ANQGSEA. V trimming: 6 bases; J trimming: 2 bases; junction bases outside the gene matches: 6. This CDR3 comprises 13 residues. CDR3 protein: CSVEGARNYGYTF. Here the CDR3 DNA reads TGCAGCGTCGAGGGGGCTCGGAACTATGGCTACACCTTC. The full variable domain, completed using reference TRBV29-1 and TRBJ1-2, is SAVISQKPSRDICQRGTSLTIQCQVDSQVTMMFWYRQQPGQSLTLIATANQGSEATYESGFVIDKFPISRPNLTFSTLTVSNMSPEDSSIYLCSVEGARNYGYTFGSGTRLTVV.

By sample share, this clone is large. This sequence joins TRBV7-2 and TRBJ2-7, with 7 positions matching TRBD2. From germline, CDR1 is SGHTA and CDR2 FQGNSA. This CDR3 has 14 amino acids. V shed 1 base and J 3 bases; nucleotides not matched to a gene: 3. The CDR3 nucleotides are TGTGCCAGCAGCTTAGTTCGGGGGGACTACGAGCAGTACTTC. Translation: CASSLVRGDYEQYF.

V gene TRBV7-6 combines with J gene TRBJ2-7, with a tentative D call TRBD2 (5 bases). CDR1 is SGHVS and CDR2 is FNYEAQ in the germline V gene. V lost 5 bases and J lost 3, with 20 bases in between. The CDR3 has 16 amino acids. The DNA for the CDR3 is TGTGCCAGCAGCCTAGAACTAGGACCCCATAACTACGAGCAGTACTTC. This gives the protein CASSLELGPHNYEQYF.

This clone was detected once. The V gene is TRBV7-2, the J gene TRBJ2-2; weak D call: TRBD1 (6 bases). V was trimmed by 4 bases and J by 6 bases, leaving 15 bases between them. The V gene's germline CDR1 is SGHTA and CDR2 FQGNSA. This CDR3 contains 15 residues. Here the CDR3 DNA reads TGTGCCAGCAGCTCAGACCTAGGGGGTCCCGGGGAGCTGTTTTTT. Residues: CASSSDLGGPGELFF.

This clone has only one observation. The V call is TRBV24-1, the J call TRBJ2-1; 13 nucleotides match TRBD2. The V segment lost 0 bases and the J segment 0 bases; nucleotides outside the gene matches: 7. The germline V gene encodes CDR1 KGHDR and CDR2 SFDVKD. This CDR3 contains 20 residues. The CDR3 loop reads CATSDLPGTSGVSSYNEQFF. For the CDR3, the DNA is TGTGCCACCAGTGATTTGCCGGGGACTAGCGGGGTGAGCTCCTACAATGAGCAGTTCTTC.

Turning to this clone: Other nucleotide sequences in the sample specify the same CDR3. The chain carries TRBV5-1 and TRBJ1-2; TRBD1 aligns across 10 bases. V dropped 0 bases and J dropped 7; count of bases not matched to a gene: 3. The CDR3 sequence is 14 residues long. Per the germline V gene, CDR1 is SGHRS and CDR2 is YFSETQ. CDR3 DNA: TGCGCCAGCAGCTTGGGACAGGGGGCGCGTGGCTACACCTTC. It yields the protein CASSLGQGARGYTF.

The chain joins TRBV5-1 to TRBJ1-1; TRBD1 aligns across 7 bases. Germline lookup yields CDR1 SGHRS and CDR2 YFSETQ. This CDR3 region has 15 residues. The V and J ends lost 2 bases and 5 bases, in that order; junction bases with no gene match: 9. The CDR3 region is CASSLKTGSDTEAFF. For the CDR3, the DNA is TGCGCCAGCAGCTTAAAGACAGGGAGTGATACTGAAGCTTTCTTT.

This clone was seen just once. The J gene is TRBJ2-5, the V gene TRBV4-1, with TRBD2 identical over 13 bases. The CDR3 sequence is 17 residues long. From germline, CDR1 is MGHRA and CDR2 YSYEKL. The V and J ends lost 2 bases and 9 bases, in that order; junction bases with no gene match: 12. This CDR3 reads CASSQFSGLAGQGAQYF. Here the CDR3 DNA reads TGCGCCAGCAGCCAATTCTCGGGACTAGCGGGGCAAGGGGCCCAGTACTTC.

This rearrangement joins TRBV19 to TRBJ1-1; TRBD1 aligns across 11 bases. CDR3 length: 17 amino acids. V was pared by 5 bases and J by 6 bases, with 14 bases of the junction left unmatched. Germline V gene lookup returns CDR1 LNHDA and CDR2 SQIVND (reference sequence). The DNA of the CDR3 is TGTGCCAGTAGTGCCGGACAGGGGGCGATCGGGGACGCTGAAGCTTTCTTT. Its translation is CASSAGQGAIGDAEAFF.

CDR3 sequence (DNA): TGTGCCACCAGTGATTTTCCTGAGGATCAGCCCCAGCATTTT. Residues: CATSDFPEDQPQHF. This chain links TRBV24-1 with TRBJ1-5; D gene ambiguous. V was clipped by 1 base and J by 5 bases, with 8 bases between them. The germline V gene encodes CDR1 KGHDR and CDR2 SFDVKD. The CDR3 totals 14 residues.

The chain uses TRBV30 and TRBJ2-7; 9 bases map to TRBD1. Looked up from germline, CDR1 is GTSNPN and CDR2 is SVGIG (reference sequence). J lost 3 bases, V lost 5 bases, and 5 bases had no gene match. The CDR3 totals 13 residues. CDR3 residues: CAWGTGNHYEQYF. CDR3 sequence (DNA): TGTGCCTGGGGGACAGGGAACCACTACGAGCAGTACTTC.

This clone was picked up one time. The rearrangement joins TRBV6-5 to TRBJ2-5; 8 nucleotides match TRBD1. CDR1 and CDR2 from the germline V gene are MNHEY and SVGAGI. J lost 3 bases, V lost 4 bases, and 7 bases had no gene match. CDR3 length: 15 residues. CDR3 loop: CASSSPGQGKETQYF. CDR3 DNA: TGTGCCAGCAGTTCTCCCGGACAGGGCAAAGAGACCCAGTACTTC.

V and J are TRBV23-1 and TRBJ2-7; D is possibly TRBD1 (6 bases). TRBV23-1 is labeled an ORF, and its function is uncertain. With 2 bases removed from V and 2 bases from J, the gap between germline ends came to 13 bases. This CDR3 has 15 amino acids. CDR3 amino acids: CASSQIPGETYEQYV. Written as DNA, the CDR3 is TGCGCCAGCAGTCAAATCCCAGGGGAGACCTACGAGCAGTACGTC.

The chain joins TRBV4-1 to TRBJ1-2, with D possibly being TRBD1 (5 bases). Per germline, CDR1 MGHRA and CDR2 YSYEKL. The CDR3 is 14 residues long. V was shortened by 2 bases and J by 1 base, with 8 bases between the two germline ends. In nucleotides, the CDR3 is TGCGCCAGCAGCCAATGGGGCCATAACTATGGCTACACCTTC. Amino acids: CASSQWGHNYGYTF.

The chain is built from TRBV7-8 and TRBJ1-2, with 7 nucleotides matching TRBD1. V dropped 1 base and J dropped 5; count of bases not matched to a gene: 1. Per germline, CDR1 SGHVS and CDR2 FQNEAQ. This CDR3 region has 13 residues. The DNA of the CDR3 is TGTGCCAGCAGCTTAGGACAGGGATATGGCTACACCTTC. This codes for CASSLGQGYGYTF.

J is TRBJ2-7 and V is TRBV18, with D possibly being TRBD2 (5 bases). The CDR3 is 17 residues long. Germline CDR1 and CDR2: KGHSH and LQKENI. V lost 3 bases to trimming and J lost 6 bases, with 24 bases between them. The CDR3 nucleotides read TGTGCCAGCTCACCTTCTAATCTCGGGATGGGGATGGGCGAGCAGTACTTC. Residues: CASSPSNLGMGMGEQYF.

This rearrangement joins TRBV30 to TRBJ2-7; 9 bases line up with TRBD2. The CDR3 totals 13 residues. The V and J ends lost 3 bases and 7 bases, in that order; junction bases with no gene match: 7. Per the germline V gene, CDR1 is GTSNPN and CDR2 is SVGIG (reference sequence). Here the CDR3 reads CAWRKAGGVEQYF. CDR3 sequence (DNA): TGTGCCTGGAGAAAGGCGGGGGGGGTGGAGCAGTACTTC.

In this sample, this clone turned up a few times. CDR3 coding DNA: TGTGCCAGCAGCTCTGGGACAGTGAACACTGAAGCTTTCTTT. Translating it yields CASSSGTVNTEAFF. The chain carries TRBV28 and TRBJ1-1; 7 positions agree with TRBD1. Per germline, CDR1 MDHEN and CDR2 SYDVKM. Trimming removed 6 bases from V and 0 bases from J; junction bases left unmatched: 4. The CDR3 length is 14 residues. Combining the CDR3 with reference TRBV28 and TRBJ1-1 gives the whole variable domain DVKVTQSSRYLVKRTGEKVFLECVQDMDHENMFWYRQDPGLGLRLIYFSYDVKMKEKGDIPEGYSVSREKKERFSLILESASTNQTSMYLCASSSGTVNTEAFFGQGTRLTVV.

The chain recombines TRBV6-5 with TRBJ1-5; 9 bases are a match to TRBD1. The J segment lost 2 bases and the V segment lost 5 bases, leaving 4 bases of the junction unmatched. The CDR3 totals 15 residues. Germline CDR1 reads MNHEY; CDR2 reads SVGAGI. This chain's CDR3 is CASSRTGVGNQPQHF. CDR3 DNA sequence: TGTGCCAGCAGTCGGACAGGGGTGGGCAATCAGCCCCAGCATTTT.

This clone showed up just once. The V call is TRBV3-1 (or the pseudogene TRBV3-2), the J call TRBJ2-2, with 13 bases identical to TRBD2. V shed 4 bases and J 4 bases; nucleotides not matched to a gene: 3. The CDR3 covers 16 residues. In germline, CDR1 is LGHDT, CDR2 YNNKEL (reference sequence). The CDR3 DNA is TGTGCCAGCAGCCCGGGGACTAGCGGGGTCACCGGGGAGCTGTTTTTT. Translated, it gives CASSPGTSGVTGELFF.

The rearrangement joins TRBV18 to TRBJ1-4; a weak D match, TRBD1 (5 bases). V was trimmed by 6 bases and J by 11 bases, leaving 19 bases between them. The CDR3 loop spans 14 amino acids. Germline-derived CDR1 and CDR2 are KGHSH and LQKENI. CDR3 amino acids: CASSRGSERGKLFF. Written as DNA, the CDR3 is TGTGCCAGCTCCCGGGGGTCGGAGCGTGGGAAACTGTTTTTT.

This sequence joins TRBV6-6 and TRBJ2-1, with 8 bases matching TRBD1. The germline gives CDR1 MNHNY, CDR2 SVGAGI (reference sequence). The V and J ends lost 0 bases and 6 bases, in that order; junction bases with no gene match: 4. The CDR3 is made up of 15 amino acids. CDR3 sequence: CASSYSTGVGNEQFF. As DNA, the CDR3 is TGTGCCAGCAGTTACTCGACAGGGGTGGGCAATGAGCAGTTCTTC.

The chain couples TRBV3-1 (or the pseudogene TRBV3-2) to TRBJ2-7; 10 bases line up with TRBD1. The CDR3 runs to 14 residues. Germline V gene data show CDR1 as LGHDT and CDR2 as YNNKEL (reference sequence). V lost 1 base and J lost 4; bases outside the gene matches: 1. The CDR3 region is CASSQGTGGYEQYV. The CDR3 DNA is TGTGCCAGCAGCCAAGGGACAGGGGGATACGAGCAGTACGTC.

V and J are TRBV28 and TRBJ2-7, with a possible D match to TRBD2 (6 bases). CDR3 length: 16 amino acids. V gave up 3 bases and J gave up 1 base, with 16 bases separating them. Germline lookup yields CDR1 MDHEN and CDR2 SYDVKM. Here the CDR3 DNA reads TGTGCCAGCAGTTTTGGGACTGGCGTGGGGTCCTACGAGCAGTACGTC. This encodes CASSFGTGVGSYEQYV.

The chain uses TRBV6-6 and TRBJ1-3, with TRBD1 as a possible D gene (5 bases). This CDR3 has 16 residues. Germline V gene data show CDR1 as MNHNY and CDR2 as SVGAGI (reference sequence). Trimming cost V 6 bases and J 2 bases, with 17 bases left between them. The CDR3 here is CASSPIHRFAGNTIYF. The CDR3, as DNA: TGTGCCAGCAGCCCTATCCACAGGTTTGCTGGAAACACCATATATTTT.

This clone was observed a handful of times. The gene calls are TRBV5-1 and TRBJ1-2, with TRBD1 as a possible D gene (5 bases). CDR3 size: 14 residues. Looked up from germline, CDR1 is SGHRS and CDR2 is YFSETQ. Trimming took off 5 bases at V and 3 bases at J, with 14 bases between the two ends. For the CDR3, the DNA is TGCGCCAGCAGAAGTCAGGGCGTCGACTATGGCTACACCTTC. This translates into CASRSQGVDYGYTF.